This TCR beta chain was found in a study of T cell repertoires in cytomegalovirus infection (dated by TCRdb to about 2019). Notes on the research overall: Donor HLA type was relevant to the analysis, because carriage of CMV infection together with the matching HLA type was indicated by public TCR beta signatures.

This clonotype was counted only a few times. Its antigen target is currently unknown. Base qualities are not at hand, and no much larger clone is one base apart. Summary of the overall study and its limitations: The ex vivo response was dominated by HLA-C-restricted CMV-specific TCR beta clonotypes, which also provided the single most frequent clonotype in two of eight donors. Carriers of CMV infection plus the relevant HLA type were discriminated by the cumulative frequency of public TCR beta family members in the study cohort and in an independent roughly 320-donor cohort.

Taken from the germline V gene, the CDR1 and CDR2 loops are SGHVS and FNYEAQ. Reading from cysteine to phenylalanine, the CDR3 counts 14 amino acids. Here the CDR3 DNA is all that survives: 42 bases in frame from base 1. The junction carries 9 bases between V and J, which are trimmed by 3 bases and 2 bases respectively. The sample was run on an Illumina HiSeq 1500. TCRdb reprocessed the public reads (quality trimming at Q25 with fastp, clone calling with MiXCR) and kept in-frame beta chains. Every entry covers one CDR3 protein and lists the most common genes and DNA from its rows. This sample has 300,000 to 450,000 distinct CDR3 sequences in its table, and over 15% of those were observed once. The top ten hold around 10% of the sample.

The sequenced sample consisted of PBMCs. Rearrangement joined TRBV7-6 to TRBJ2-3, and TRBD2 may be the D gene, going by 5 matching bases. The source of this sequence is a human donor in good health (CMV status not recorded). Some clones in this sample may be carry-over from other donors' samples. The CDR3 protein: CASSFPGITDTQYF. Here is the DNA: TGTGCCAGCAGCTTCCCGGGAATCACAGATACGCAGTATTTT.